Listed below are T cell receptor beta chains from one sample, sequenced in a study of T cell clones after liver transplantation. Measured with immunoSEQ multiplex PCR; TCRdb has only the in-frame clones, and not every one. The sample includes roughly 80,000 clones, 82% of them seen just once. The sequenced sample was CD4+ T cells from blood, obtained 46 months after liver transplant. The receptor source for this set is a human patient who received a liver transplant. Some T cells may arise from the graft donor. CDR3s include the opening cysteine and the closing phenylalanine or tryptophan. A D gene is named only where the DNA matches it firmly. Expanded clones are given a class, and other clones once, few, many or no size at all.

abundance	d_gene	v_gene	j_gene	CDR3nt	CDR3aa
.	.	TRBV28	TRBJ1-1	TGTGCCAGCAGTCCGCACCCGGGGGGGGAGACGAACACTGAAGCTTTCTTT	CASSPHPGGETNTEAFF
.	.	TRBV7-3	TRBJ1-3	TGTGCCAGCAGCTTAATAGGGGGAGGCTCTGGAAACACCATATATTTT	CASSLIGGGSGNTIYF
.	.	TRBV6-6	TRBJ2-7	TGTGCCAGCGAAGACAGGGTGGGGAGGGAGCAGTACTTC	CASEDRVGREQYF
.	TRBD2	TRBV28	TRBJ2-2	TGTGCCAGCAGTTTCCAAATGATCTCGGGACTAGCGGGAGCCCTCCTATCGAACACCGGGGAGCTGTTTTTT	CASSFQMISGLAGALLSNTGELFF
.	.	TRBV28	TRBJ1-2	TGTGCCAGCAGTTTACTTGTATGGGGTTCTAACTATGGCTACACCTTC	CASSLLVWGSNYGYTF
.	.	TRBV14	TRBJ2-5	TGTGCCAGCAGCCAAAACCAGGGTGGAGAGACCCAGTACTTC	CASSQNQGGETQYF
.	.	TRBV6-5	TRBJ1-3	TGTGCCAGCAGCCGCGGAGGGTCTGGAAACACCATATATTTT	CASSRGGSGNTIYF
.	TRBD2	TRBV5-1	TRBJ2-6	TGCGCCAGCAGCGTAACTAGCGGGAGAACGACTGGGGCCAACGTCCTGACTTTC	CASSVTSGRTTGANVLTF
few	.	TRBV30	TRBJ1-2	TGTGCCTGGAGTGCCCTGAGGACTGGACTTGGCTACACCTTC	CAWSALRTGLGYTF
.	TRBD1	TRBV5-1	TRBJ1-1	TGCGCCAGCAGCTTAACAGGGGCAACGAACACTGAAGCTTTCTTT	CASSLTGATNTEAFF
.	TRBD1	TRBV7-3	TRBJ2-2	TGTGCCAGCAGCTTACGGACAGGGGACACCGGGGAGCTGTTTTTT	CASSLRTGDTGELFF
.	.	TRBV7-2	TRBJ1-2	TGTGCCAGCAGCTTAAAGAACTATGGCTACACCTTC	CASSLKNYGYTF
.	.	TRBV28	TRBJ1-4	TGTGCCAGCATACGTACTTGGGGTGAAAAACTGTTTTTT	CASIRTWGEKLFF
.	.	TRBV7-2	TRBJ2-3	TGTGCCAGTAGGAGTAGGGGCACAGATACGCAGTATTTT	CASRSRGTDTQYF